This T cell receptor (beta chain) stems from a study of radiotherapy plus CTLA-4 blockade in lung cancer. Focal radiation and CTLA-4 blockade (ipilimumab) were tested in chemo-refractory metastatic non-small-cell lung cancer patients. Looked up from germline, CDR1 is MNHNS and CDR2 is SASEGT. V lost 6 bases and J 1 base, leaving 4 bases between the germline ends. CDR3 length: 11 amino acids. This clone came up a few times. TCRdb's copy holds only in-frame clones and misses some; the assay was immunoSEQ multiplex PCR. The sample contains 35,000 to 45,000 clones, around 77% of which appear only once. The clonotype comes from a human donor with non-small cell lung cancer whose response to radiotherapy plus ipilimumab could not be evaluated. Source: peripheral blood, taken from a patient treated with radiotherapy plus ipilimumab. The chain couples TRBV6-1 to TRBJ2-7; no clear D. The CDR3 DNA is TGTGCCAGCAGCCCTTCCTACGAGCAGTACTTC. Its translation is CASSPSYEQYF.